This record looks at one T cell receptor (beta chain) sequence and its context. It lacks a known antigen. Per-base quality was not reported, and no clone a single base away is much larger than it. The V and J ends are trimmed by 2 bases and 6 bases, leaving 12 bases between them. From the germline V gene, CDR1 is SGHDT and CDR2 is YYEEEE. The CDR3 has 14 amino acids, counting the end cysteine and phenylalanine. Just CDR3 DNA is preserved here, 42 bases in frame from base 1. Healthy HIV-negative adults with no recently reported acute infections or vaccinations were included as donors. Every donor was a Caucasian adult living in Nashville, Tennessee, USA. CD4+ T cells were enriched through magnetic negative selection, after which naive cells were positively selected on CD45RA and the remaining negative fraction served as the memory subset. Blood was obtained by leukapheresis, after which PBMCs were separated by Ficoll-Histopaque density gradient centrifugation and cryopreserved in liquid nitrogen vapor phase. Analytical flow cytometry was used to check the purity and quantity of every magnetically sorted T cell population. Genomic DNA was isolated from each sorted fraction and quantified by UV absorbance on a Nanodrop 2000c.

This entry belongs to a study of shared clonotypes between healthy human individuals (dated by TCRdb to between 2020 and 2021). Broadly, across the study: A few men and a couple of women, aged 18 to 49 years, made up the cohort. Between about 0.8 and 9 billion PBMCs per donor were obtained by leukapheresis. Libraries were prepared and TCR repertoires were sequenced by different laboratories using diverse techniques, in order to increase sequencing depth and limit assay-specific biases. To estimate repertoire size and how much clonotypes are shared between individuals, the study performed deep sequencing of blood TCR repertoires from a handful of healthy adults. For each donor, CD4 naive and CD4 memory were each run on three plates, CD8 naive on two plates, and CD8 memory on one plate.

The full study reports these points: Naive subsets generally had larger estimated clonotype richness than memory subsets. About 5% of naive CD4, more than 3% of naive CD8, approximately 2.2% of memory CD4, and 0.4% of memory CD8 clonotypes were shared across a few donors. Pairwise subsampling indicated that sequencing depth was expected to affect the degree of clonotype sharing among donors. Incomplete sequencing was indicated by rarefaction of sorted-subset datasets, despite the large sequencing depth. Only blood was sampled, and tissue TCR repertoires likely differ from those in blood. Compared with non-shared clonotypes, the clonotypes found in all four sorted-subset donors had higher generation probabilities. Because the study included only a small number of donors, the genetic and exposure-history diversity represented was limited.

Using the deep immunoSEQ assay, TCR CDR3 regions were amplified from genomic DNA by multiplex PCR. Extracted genomic DNA from each cell subset was distributed evenly across all wells of several immunoSEQ 96-well plates, and each plate was treated as a replicate. For sorted subsets, around 200 ng genomic DNA, equal to 30,000 or so T cell genomes, was loaded into each replicate PCR. The purified libraries were quantified using a Qubit 3.0 fluorometer, sized with a Bioanalyzer 2100, and then quantified again using the KAPA Library Quantification kit. Every immunoSEQ 96-well plate was sequenced on a dedicated single-read 150-cycle Illumina NextSeq 550 flow cell. In the authors' own workflow: Because only junctional sequences without quality scores were contained in the immunoSEQ output, filtering matching that applied to full-length reads could not be performed. To assign V/J genes and CDR3, sequences were annotated using PyIR, a Python wrapper for IgBLAST v1.9, with IMGT germline references. Any read was removed if the V/J assignment was weak (E-value above 1e-6), the CDR3 was missing, or the read contained stop codons, out-of-frame junctions, or ambiguous translated residues. V3J clonotypes were defined as sequences sharing the same inferred V gene, J gene, and CDR3 amino acid sequence. Percentage overlap between repertoires was calculated by dividing the number of shared unique clonotypes by the size of the smaller repertoire. Richness of each repertoire was evaluated using RTK rarefaction, the Chao1 estimator, and Recon v2.1 estimates of unobserved clonotypes. OLGA was used to compute generation probabilities for all TCRbeta clonotypes that the gDNA method yielded from four donors. TCRdb limited this immuneACCESS table to in-frame rearrangements with V and J called. A share of clones is missing; checked studies link under half to unresolved V genes, and the rest is unexplained. The V and J calls and the clone size are those of that table, but D and trimming were determined from the DNA. The sample table records about 520,000 clones; 90% to 96% of these occur just once. The ten largest clonotypes hold about 0.064% of the sample.

The receptor chain draws on TRBV5-6 and TRBJ1-5, with an unclear D gene assignment. The source is a woman in her thirties in good health. The sample comprised naive CD4+ T cells sorted from blood. According to the study, the label for this sample's cell subset or site signals: CD45RA+ positively selected. The bases read TGTGCCAGCAGCTTTAGAGGCAAATCTCAGCCCCAGCATTTT. This sequence encodes CASSFRGKSQPQHF.